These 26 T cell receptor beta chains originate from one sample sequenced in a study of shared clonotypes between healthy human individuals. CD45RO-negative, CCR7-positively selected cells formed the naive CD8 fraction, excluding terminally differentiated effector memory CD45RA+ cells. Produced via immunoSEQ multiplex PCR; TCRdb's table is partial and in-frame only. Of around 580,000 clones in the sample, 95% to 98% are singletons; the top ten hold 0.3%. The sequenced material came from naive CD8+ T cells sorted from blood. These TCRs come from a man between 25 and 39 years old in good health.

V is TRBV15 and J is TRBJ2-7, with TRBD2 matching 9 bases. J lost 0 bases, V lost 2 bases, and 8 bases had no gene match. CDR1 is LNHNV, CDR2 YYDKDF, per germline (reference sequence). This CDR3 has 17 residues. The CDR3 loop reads CATSRSGTSRSSYEQYF. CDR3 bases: TGTGCCACCAGCAGATCCGGGACTAGCCGAAGCTCCTACGAGCAGTACTTC. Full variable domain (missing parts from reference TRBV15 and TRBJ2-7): DAMVIQNPRYQVTQFGKPVTLSCSQTLNHNVMYWYQQKSSQAPKLLFHYYDKDFNNEADTPDNFQSRRPNTSFCFLDIRSPGLGDTAMYLCATSRSGTSRSSYEQYFGPGTRLTVT.

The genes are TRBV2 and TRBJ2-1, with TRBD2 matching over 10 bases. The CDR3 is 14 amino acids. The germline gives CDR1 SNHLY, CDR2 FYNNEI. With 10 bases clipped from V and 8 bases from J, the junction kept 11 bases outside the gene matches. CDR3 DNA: TGTGCCAACCAAGGATCGACTAGCGGGCATGAGCAGTTCTTC. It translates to CANQGSTSGHEQFF. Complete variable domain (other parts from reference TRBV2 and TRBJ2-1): EPEVTQTPSHQVTQMGQEVILRCVPISNHLYFYWYRQILGQKVEFLVSFYNNEISEKSEIFDDQFSVERPDGSNFTLKIRSTKLEDSAMYFCANQGSTSGHEQFFGPGTRLTVL.

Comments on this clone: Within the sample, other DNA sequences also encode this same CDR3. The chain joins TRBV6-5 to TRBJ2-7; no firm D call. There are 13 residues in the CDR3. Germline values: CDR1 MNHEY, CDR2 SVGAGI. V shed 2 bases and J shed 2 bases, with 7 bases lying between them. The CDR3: CASSYHITYEQYF. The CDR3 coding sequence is TGTGCCAGCAGTTACCACATCACCTACGAGCAGTACTTC.

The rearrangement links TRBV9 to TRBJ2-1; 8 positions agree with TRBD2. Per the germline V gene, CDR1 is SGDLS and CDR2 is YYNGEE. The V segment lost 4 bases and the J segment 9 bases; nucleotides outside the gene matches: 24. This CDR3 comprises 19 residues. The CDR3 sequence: CASSHSGTEQPYFDGEQFF. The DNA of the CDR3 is TGTGCCAGCAGCCATAGCGGGACCGAACAGCCGTACTTCGACGGTGAGCAGTTCTTC. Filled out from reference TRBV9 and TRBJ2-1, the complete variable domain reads DSGVTQTPKHLITATGQRVTLRCSPRSGDLSVYWYQQSLDQGLQFLIQYYNGEERAKGNILERFSAQQFPDLHSELNLSSLELGDSALYFCASSHSGTEQPYFDGEQFFGPGTRLTVL.

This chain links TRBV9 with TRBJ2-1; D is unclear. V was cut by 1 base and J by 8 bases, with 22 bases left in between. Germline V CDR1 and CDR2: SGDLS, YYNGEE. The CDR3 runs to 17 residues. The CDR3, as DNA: TGTGCCAGCAGCGTAAAGGTCGGCTCACCAGGAATCGATGAGCAGTTCTTC. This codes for CASSVKVGSPGIDEQFF.

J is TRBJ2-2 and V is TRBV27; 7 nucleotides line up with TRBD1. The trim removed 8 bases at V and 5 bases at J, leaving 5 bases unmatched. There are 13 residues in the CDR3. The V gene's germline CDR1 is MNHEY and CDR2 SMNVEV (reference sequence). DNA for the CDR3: TGTGCCAGCGGGGACAGTCTAACCGGGGAGCTGTTTTTT. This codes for CASGDSLTGELFF.

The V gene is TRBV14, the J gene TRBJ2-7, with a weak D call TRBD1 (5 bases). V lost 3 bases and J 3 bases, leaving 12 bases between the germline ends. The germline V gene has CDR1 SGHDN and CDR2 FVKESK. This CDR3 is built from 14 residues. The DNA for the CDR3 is TGTGCCAGCAGCCATTACGACAGAGGCTACGAGCAGTACTTC. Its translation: CASSHYDRGYEQYF.

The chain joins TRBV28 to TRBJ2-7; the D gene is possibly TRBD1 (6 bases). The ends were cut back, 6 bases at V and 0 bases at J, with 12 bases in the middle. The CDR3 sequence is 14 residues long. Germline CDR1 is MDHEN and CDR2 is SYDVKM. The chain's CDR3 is CASRSTGSSYEQYF. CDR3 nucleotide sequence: TGTGCCAGCAGATCCACAGGGAGCTCCTACGAGCAGTACTTC. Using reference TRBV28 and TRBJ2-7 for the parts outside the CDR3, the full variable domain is DVKVTQSSRYLVKRTGEKVFLECVQDMDHENMFWYRQDPGLGLRLIYFSYDVKMKEKGDIPEGYSVSREKKERFSLILESASTNQTSMYLCASRSTGSSYEQYFGPGTRLTVT.

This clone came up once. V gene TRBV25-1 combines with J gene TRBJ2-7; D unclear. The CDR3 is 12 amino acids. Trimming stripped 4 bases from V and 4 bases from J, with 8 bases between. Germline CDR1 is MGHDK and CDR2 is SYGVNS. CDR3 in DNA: TGTGCCAGCAGTGTGGACCCATACGAGCAGTACTTC. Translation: CASSVDPYEQYF.

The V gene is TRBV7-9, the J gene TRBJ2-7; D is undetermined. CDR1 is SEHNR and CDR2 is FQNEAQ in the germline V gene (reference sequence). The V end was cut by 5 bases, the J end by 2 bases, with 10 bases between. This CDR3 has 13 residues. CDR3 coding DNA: TGTGCCAGCAGCCTTACAGAGGCCTACGAGCAGTACTTC. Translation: CASSLTEAYEQYF.

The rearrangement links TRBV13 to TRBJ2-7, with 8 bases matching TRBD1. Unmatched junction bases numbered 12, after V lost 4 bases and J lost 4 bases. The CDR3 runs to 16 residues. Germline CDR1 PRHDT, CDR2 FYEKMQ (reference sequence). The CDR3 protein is CASSSVGQGRSYEQYF. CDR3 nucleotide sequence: TGTGCCAGCAGCTCGGTCGGACAGGGCAGATCGTACGAGCAGTACTTC.

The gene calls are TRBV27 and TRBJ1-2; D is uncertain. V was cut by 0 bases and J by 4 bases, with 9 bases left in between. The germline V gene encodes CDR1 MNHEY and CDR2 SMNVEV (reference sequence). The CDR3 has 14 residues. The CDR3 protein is CASSLSSKTYGYTF. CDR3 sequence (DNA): TGTGCCAGCAGTTTATCGTCAAAGACCTATGGCTACACCTTC.

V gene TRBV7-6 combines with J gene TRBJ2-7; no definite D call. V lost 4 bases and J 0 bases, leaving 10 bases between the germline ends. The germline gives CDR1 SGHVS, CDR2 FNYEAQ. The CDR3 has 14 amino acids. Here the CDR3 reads CASSSRSSSYEQYF. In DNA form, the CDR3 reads TGTGCCAGCAGCTCCCGTAGCAGCTCCTACGAGCAGTACTTC.

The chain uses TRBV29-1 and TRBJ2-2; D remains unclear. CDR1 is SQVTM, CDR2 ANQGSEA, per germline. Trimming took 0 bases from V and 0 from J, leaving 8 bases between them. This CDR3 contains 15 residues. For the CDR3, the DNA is TGCAGCGTTGAAGAGGAGACCTCGAACACCGGGGAGCTGTTTTTT. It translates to CSVEEETSNTGELFF.

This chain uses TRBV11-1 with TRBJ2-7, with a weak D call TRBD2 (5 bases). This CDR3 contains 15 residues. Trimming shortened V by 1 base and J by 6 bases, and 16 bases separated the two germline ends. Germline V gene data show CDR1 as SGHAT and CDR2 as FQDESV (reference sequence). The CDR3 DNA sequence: TGTGCCAGCAGCTTAGGATCGTCGGGATTCGGCGAGCAGTACTTC. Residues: CASSLGSSGFGEQYF.

The CDR3 nucleotides read TGTGCCAGCAGCCAAGCCCTCCTATCGGGACAGCCAAACACAGATACGCAGTATTTT. Translated, it gives CASSQALLSGQPNTDTQYF. The rearrangement links TRBV14 to TRBJ2-3; 7 bases align to TRBD1. Germline CDR1 is SGHDN and CDR2 is FVKESK. The V and J ends lost 1 base and 2 bases, in that order; junction bases with no gene match: 15. The CDR3 extends over 19 amino acids.

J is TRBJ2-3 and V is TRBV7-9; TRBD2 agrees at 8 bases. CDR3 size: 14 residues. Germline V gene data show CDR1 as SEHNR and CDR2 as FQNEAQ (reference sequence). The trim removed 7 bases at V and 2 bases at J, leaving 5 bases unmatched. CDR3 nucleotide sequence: TGTGCCAGCATGCGAGCGGGGGTCACAGATACGCAGTATTTT. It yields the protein CASMRAGVTDTQYF.

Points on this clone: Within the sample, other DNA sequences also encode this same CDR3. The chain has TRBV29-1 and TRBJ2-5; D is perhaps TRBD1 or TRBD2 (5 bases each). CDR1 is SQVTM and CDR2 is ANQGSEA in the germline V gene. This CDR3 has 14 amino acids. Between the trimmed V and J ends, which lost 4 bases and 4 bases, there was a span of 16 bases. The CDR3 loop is CSVVPPGRGETQYF. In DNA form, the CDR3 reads TGCAGCGTTGTGCCCCCAGGGAGAGGAGAGACCCAGTACTTC.

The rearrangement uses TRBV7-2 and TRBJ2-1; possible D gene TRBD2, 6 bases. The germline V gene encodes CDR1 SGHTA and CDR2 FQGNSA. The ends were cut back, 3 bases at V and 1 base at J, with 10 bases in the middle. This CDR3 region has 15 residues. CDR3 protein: CASSFGSGSYNEQFF. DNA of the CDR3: TGTGCCAGCAGCTTCGGTAGCGGTTCCTACAATGAGCAGTTCTTC.

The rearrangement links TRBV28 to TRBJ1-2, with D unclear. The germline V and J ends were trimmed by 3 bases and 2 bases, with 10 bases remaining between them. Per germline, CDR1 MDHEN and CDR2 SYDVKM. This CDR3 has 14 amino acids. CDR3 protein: CASSFDIRNYGYTF. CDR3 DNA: TGTGCCAGCAGTTTCGATATAAGGAACTATGGCTACACCTTC.

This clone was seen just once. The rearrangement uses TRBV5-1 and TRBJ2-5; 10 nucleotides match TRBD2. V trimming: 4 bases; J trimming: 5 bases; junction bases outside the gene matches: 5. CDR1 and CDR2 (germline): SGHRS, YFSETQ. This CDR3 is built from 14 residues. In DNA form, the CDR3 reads TGCGCCAGCAGCGGGGGGACTAGCGCGGAGACCCAGTACTTC. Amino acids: CASSGGTSAETQYF. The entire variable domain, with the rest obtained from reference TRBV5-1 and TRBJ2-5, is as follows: KAGVTQTPRYLIKTRGQQVTLSCSPISGHRSVSWYQQTPGQGLQFLFEYFSETQRNKGNFPGRFSGRQFSNSRSEMNVSTLELGDSALYLCASSGGTSAETQYFGPGTRLLVL.

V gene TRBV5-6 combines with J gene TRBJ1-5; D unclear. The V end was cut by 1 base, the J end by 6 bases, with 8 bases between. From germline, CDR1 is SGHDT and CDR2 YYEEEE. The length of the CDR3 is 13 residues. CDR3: CASSLWRSQPQHF. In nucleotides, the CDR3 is TGTGCCAGCAGCTTGTGGAGAAGTCAGCCCCAGCATTTT.

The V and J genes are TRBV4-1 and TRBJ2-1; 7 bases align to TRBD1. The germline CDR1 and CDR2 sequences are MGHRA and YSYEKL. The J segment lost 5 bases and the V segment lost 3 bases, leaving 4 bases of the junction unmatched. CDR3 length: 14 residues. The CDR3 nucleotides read TGCGCCAGCAGCCAGGTTACAGGGGACAATGAGCAGTTCTTC. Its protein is CASSQVTGDNEQFF.

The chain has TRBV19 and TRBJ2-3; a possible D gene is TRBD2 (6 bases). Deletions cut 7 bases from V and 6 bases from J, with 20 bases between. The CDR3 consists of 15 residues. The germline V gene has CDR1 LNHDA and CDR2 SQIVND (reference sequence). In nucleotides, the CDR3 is TGTGCCAGTACCCAAAGGCGGGGAGCCCCGGATACGCAGTATTTT. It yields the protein CASTQRRGAPDTQYF. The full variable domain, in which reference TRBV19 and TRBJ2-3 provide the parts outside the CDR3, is DGGITQSPKYLFRKEGQNVTLSCEQNLNHDAMYWYRQDPGQGLRLIYYSQIVNDFQKGDIAEGYSVSREKKESFPLTVTSAQKNPTAFYLCASTQRRGAPDTQYFGPGTRLTVL.

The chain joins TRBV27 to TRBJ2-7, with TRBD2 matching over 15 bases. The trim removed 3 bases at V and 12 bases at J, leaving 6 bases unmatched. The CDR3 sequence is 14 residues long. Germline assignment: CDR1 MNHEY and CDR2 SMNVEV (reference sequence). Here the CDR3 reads CASSFGLAGGPTYF. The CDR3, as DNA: TGTGCCAGCAGTTTTGGACTAGCGGGAGGGCCTACGTACTTC.

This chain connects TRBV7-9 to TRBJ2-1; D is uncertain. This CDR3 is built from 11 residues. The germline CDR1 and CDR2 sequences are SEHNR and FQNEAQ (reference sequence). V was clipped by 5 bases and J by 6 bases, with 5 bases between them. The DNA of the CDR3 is TGTGCCAGCAGCGCGTCCAATGAGCAGTTCTTC. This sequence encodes CASSASNEQFF.